The rows below give T cell receptor beta chains drawn from one sample of a study of Ad26.COV2.S vaccination and SARS-CoV-2 variants. Libraries were prepared by immunoSEQ multiplex PCR; TCRdb keeps only in-frame clonotypes and omits some of them. The sample lists roughly 400,000 clones, around 90% occurring once. The starting material was peripheral blood, obtained in a trial of Ad26.COV2.S vaccine versus placebo. The receptor source for this set is a person aged 18 to 59 who received the Ad26.COV2.S COVID-19 vaccine or a placebo. Both conserved end residues are part of each CDR3. The D gene is left open where the match is weak. Size values are once, few and many counts, or a class for expanded clones, and some rows have none.

abundance,j_gene,d_gene,v_gene,CDR3aa,CDR3nt
NA,TRBJ2-5,NA,TRBV4-1,CASSSLASYQETQYF,TGCGCCAGCAGCTCCCTTGCATCGTACCAAGAGACCCAGTACTTC
NA,TRBJ2-1,NA,TRBV9,CASSVVAQEWNEQFF,TGTGCCAGCAGCGTAGTTGCGCAAGAGTGGAATGAGCAGTTCTTC
NA,TRBJ2-5,TRBD1,TRBV5-1,CASSSMTGDLETQYF,TGCGCCAGCAGCTCCATGACAGGGGACTTAGAGACCCAGTACTTC
NA,TRBJ2-1,NA,TRBV5-8,CASSLAEKGHEQFF,TGTGCCAGCAGCTTGGCCGAAAAGGGTCATGAGCAGTTCTTC
NA,TRBJ2-7,TRBD2,TRBV19,CASSGLAGSYEQYF,TGTGCCAGTAGTGGACTAGCGGGCTCCTACGAGCAGTACTTC
NA,TRBJ2-2,NA,TRBV7-3,CASSPQSAGELFF,TGTGCCAGCAGCCCCCAATCGGCCGGGGAGCTGTTTTTT
NA,TRBJ2-7,TRBD1,TRBV7-9,CASGRQGSYEQYF,TGTGCCAGCGGAAGACAGGGGTCCTACGAGCAGTACTTC
NA,TRBJ2-7,TRBD1,TRBV6-5,CASRVGTVYEQYF,TGTGCCAGCAGAGTTGGGACAGTCTACGAGCAGTACTTC
NA,TRBJ1-3,NA,TRBV4-2,CASSQDQGRRGNTIYF,TGTGCCAGCAGCCAAGATCAAGGTAGACGGGGAAACACCATATATTTT
NA,TRBJ1-4,NA,TRBV30,CAWRSGFREKLFF,TGTGCCTGGAGGTCAGGGTTTCGCGAAAAACTGTTTTTT
once,TRBJ2-1,TRBD2,TRBV19,CASSRTSGSSENNEQFF,TGTGCCAGTAGCCGGACTAGCGGGAGCTCTGAAAACAATGAGCAGTTCTTC
NA,TRBJ2-3,TRBD2,TRBV19,CASSHPGTNTDTQYF,TGTGCCAGTAGCCATCCCGGGACTAACACAGATACGCAGTATTTT
NA,TRBJ2-7,NA,TRBV28,CASSLPLSYEQYF,TGTGCCAGCAGTTTACCCTTGAGTTACGAGCAGTACTTC
NA,TRBJ1-2,TRBD1,TRBV2,CASSVRTGGFGYTF,TGTGCCAGCAGTGTACGGACAGGGGGTTTTGGCTACACCTTC
NA,TRBJ2-2,TRBD2,TRBV10-2,CASRRGLAGGNTGELFF,TGCGCCAGCAGGAGGGGACTAGCGGGAGGGAACACCGGGGAGCTGTTTTTT
NA,TRBJ2-2,TRBD2,TRBV27,CASRTSGTNTGELFF,TGTGCCAGCAGGACTAGCGGGACAAACACCGGGGAGCTGTTTTTT
NA,TRBJ2-7,NA,TRBV12-5,CASGFGLYEQYF,TGTGCTAGTGGTTTTGGGTTATACGAGCAGTACTTC
NA,TRBJ2-7,NA,TRBV18,CASSPTVTRGSYEQYF,TGTGCCAGCTCACCAACGGTCACCAGGGGCTCCTACGAGCAGTACTTC
NA,TRBJ2-1,NA,TRBV7-2,CASSPNGASSYNEQFF,TGTGCCAGCAGCCCTAATGGGGCGAGCTCCTACAATGAGCAGTTCTTC
NA,TRBJ1-1,NA,TRBV14,CASSQGTDEPGEAFF,TGTGCCAGCAGCCAAGGTACGGACGAACCGGGGGAAGCTTTCTTT
NA,TRBJ1-2,TRBD1,TRBV11-2,CASSFGGQGAYGYTF,TGTGCCAGCAGCTTCGGAGGACAGGGGGCCTATGGCTACACCTTC